This TCR beta chain is drawn from a study of blood T cell repertoires in COVID-19. This CDR3 spans 14 amino acids. CDR1 is MDHEN, CDR2 SYDVKM, per germline. Trimming cost V 6 bases and J 6 bases; bases outside gene matches: 7. This clone was picked up a small number of times. Sequencing used immunoSEQ multiplex PCR; TCRdb keeps in-frame clones, though not all of them. The table lists 50,000 to 70,000 clones, around 92% of them singletons. The receptor's source is a man aged 55 to 70 with acute or convalescent COVID-19. Sequenced sample: peripheral blood. This sequence joins TRBV28 and TRBJ2-7; 11 nucleotides match TRBD2. The CDR3 coding sequence is TGTGCCAGCAGCCCGGGACTAGCGGAAAGCGAGCAGTACTTC. It translates to CASSPGLAESEQYF.